Below, 32 T cell receptor beta chains from the same sample are listed, as sequenced in a study of a mutant IDH1 vaccine in newly diagnosed glioma. Time point specified: week 47, end of study. Vaccine doses each comprised 300 ug of mutant IDH1 20-mer peptide, with topical imiquimod. These receptors lack a known antigen. The repertoire was sequenced with immunoSEQ multiplex PCR; TCRdb's copy has only in-frame clones and lacks some. The sample lists around 40,000 clones; roughly 82% were seen once. The sequences come from PBMCs, collected from a glioma patient whose treatment included an IDH1 peptide vaccine. These receptors all come from a man younger than 30 with glioma. Some clones in this sample may be carry-over from other donors' samples.

The rearrangement links TRBV11-2 to TRBJ1-6; possible D gene TRBD1, 5 bases. Looked up from germline, CDR1 is SGHAT and CDR2 is FQNNGV. V lost 1 base and J lost 6, with 7 bases in between. This CDR3 is 14 amino acids long. The CDR3 sequence: CASSLGGANSPLHF. In DNA form, the CDR3 reads TGTGCCAGCAGCTTAGGAGGGGCTAATTCACCCCTCCACTTT.

This chain links TRBV5-1 with TRBJ2-3; D may correspond to TRBD1 or TRBD2 (5 bases each). The germline V gene encodes CDR1 SGHRS and CDR2 YFSETQ. The CDR3 length is 13 residues. Trimming left V 3 bases short and J 6 bases short, with 11 bases between. The CDR3 protein is CASSSRDRDTQYF. CDR3 DNA sequence: TGCGCCAGCAGCTCCCGGGACCGGGATACGCAGTATTTT.

The J gene is TRBJ1-1, the V gene TRBV18; D remains ambiguous. Trimming stripped 5 bases from V and 1 base from J, with 8 bases between. CDR3 length: 13 residues. Germline assignment: CDR1 KGHSH and CDR2 LQKENI. The CDR3 loop is CASSNNRNTEAFF. The CDR3 DNA reads TGTGCCAGCTCAAACAATAGGAACACTGAAGCTTTCTTT.

V usage is TRBV25-1 and J usage is TRBJ1-1, with a possible D match to TRBD1 (5 bases). The CDR3 runs to 17 residues. Trimming left V 6 bases short and J 8 bases short, with 28 bases between. Germline V gene data show CDR1 as MGHDK and CDR2 as SYGVNS. The CDR3 reads CASRAGRAAKLGYEAFF. The DNA for the CDR3 is TGTGCCAGCAGAGCCGGCAGGGCCGCTAAACTAGGTTACGAAGCTTTCTTT.

V usage is TRBV12-5 and J usage is TRBJ2-2, with TRBD1 identical over 7 bases. The germline CDR1 and CDR2 sequences are LGHNT and FRNRAP. With V trimmed by 6 bases and J by 1 base, 5 bases remained unmatched. CDR3 length equals 15 residues. The chain's CDR3 is CASGPGQLNTGELFF. CDR3 sequence (DNA): TGTGCTAGTGGCCCGGGACAGCTGAACACCGGGGAGCTGTTTTTT.

The chain couples TRBV19 to TRBJ2-6; D may be TRBD2 (6 bases). Germline loops: CDR1 LNHDA, CDR2 SQIVND (reference sequence). The CDR3 is 16 residues long. V was shortened by 1 base and J by 4 bases, with 11 bases between the two germline ends. The CDR3 loop reads CASSIGGVSGANVLTF. The CDR3 DNA follows: TGTGCCAGTAGTATAGGCGGGGTGTCGGGGGCCAACGTCCTGACTTTC.

The chain uses TRBV4-1 and TRBJ2-7; tentative D call: TRBD1 (6 bases). The V and J ends lost 3 bases and 2 bases respectively, with 14 bases between them. The CDR3 extends over 15 amino acids. Germline lookup yields CDR1 MGHRA and CDR2 YSYEKL. Here the CDR3 reads CASSHSLGAAYEQYF. CDR3 nucleotides: TGCGCCAGCAGCCATTCACTGGGGGCGGCCTACGAGCAGTACTTC.

This clone is medium-sized. This CDR3 reads CASSQDWWPNTEAFF. In DNA form, the CDR3 reads TGTGCCAGCAGCCAAGACTGGTGGCCGAACACTGAAGCTTTCTTT. This chain uses TRBV14 with TRBJ1-1; no clear D. The V gene lost 0 bases and the J gene lost 1 base, with 9 bases spanning the gap. Germline V gene data show CDR1 as SGHDN and CDR2 as FVKESK. This CDR3 spans 15 amino acids.

The rearrangement links TRBV29-1 to TRBJ2-1; D gene unclear. The CDR3 contains 15 residues. Between the trimmed V and J ends, which lost 5 bases and 8 bases, there was a span of 22 bases. The germline V gene encodes CDR1 SQVTM and CDR2 ANQGSEA. This chain's CDR3 is CSVHLGSLGIDEQFF. The CDR3 coding sequence is TGCAGCGTTCACCTGGGGTCTCTGGGTATAGATGAGCAGTTCTTC.

The rearrangement joins TRBV5-5 to TRBJ1-2; D possibly corresponds to TRBD1 (6 bases). The CDR3 extends over 14 amino acids. The germline V gene has CDR1 SGHKS and CDR2 YYEKEE (reference sequence). Trimming cost V 5 bases and J 4 bases, with 15 bases left between them. CDR3 DNA sequence: TGTGCCAGCAGGTCGGGGGCGCGAGTCTATGGCTACACCTTC. Translated, it gives CASRSGARVYGYTF.

The chain carries TRBV7-8 and TRBJ1-1; D is undetermined. This CDR3 spans 15 amino acids. The germline V gene has CDR1 SGHVS and CDR2 FQNEAQ. V shed 5 bases and J shed 5 bases, with 18 bases lying between them. CDR3: CASSTPFHGWTEAFF. The CDR3 region has the DNA TGTGCCAGCAGCACCCCTTTCCATGGTTGGACTGAAGCTTTCTTT.

This chain links TRBV2 with TRBJ1-4; D remains ambiguous. Germline V gene lookup returns CDR1 SNHLY and CDR2 FYNNEI. The CDR3 consists of 12 residues. The V gene lost 0 bases and the J gene lost 14 bases, with 10 bases spanning the gap. DNA of the CDR3: TGTGCCAGCAGTGAAGCGCAACAGACGCTGTTTTTT. Its translation: CASSEAQQTLFF.

The chain employs TRBV15 and TRBJ2-7, with D possibly TRBD1 on 6 matching bases. V lost 0 bases, J lost 3 bases, and 12 bases lay in between. Germline assignment: CDR1 LNHNV and CDR2 YYDKDF (reference sequence). The CDR3 has 15 residues. This CDR3 reads CATSRDRGLIYEQYF. For the CDR3, the DNA is TGTGCCACCAGCAGAGACAGGGGTTTGATCTACGAGCAGTACTTC.

The rearrangement joins TRBV30 to TRBJ2-1; D uncertain. The germline CDR1 and CDR2 sequences are GTSNPN and SVGIG (reference sequence). This CDR3 spans 13 amino acids. Trimming stripped 2 bases from V and 9 bases from J, with 14 bases between. The CDR3 spells CAWSRITNGEQFF. In DNA, the CDR3 is TGTGCCTGGAGTAGAATCACGAACGGTGAGCAGTTCTTC.

V is TRBV7-9 and J is TRBJ2-7; D perhaps matches TRBD2 (6 bases). Trimming took 1 base from V and 2 from J, leaving 9 bases between them. CDR1 and CDR2 from the germline V gene are SEHNR and FQNEAQ (reference sequence). This CDR3 spans 14 amino acids. The CDR3 protein is CASSLGGVPYEQYF. For the CDR3, the DNA is TGTGCCAGCAGCTTAGGGGGGGTACCCTACGAGCAGTACTTC.

CDR3 protein: CAISESRLAGSKGQETQYF. Written as DNA, the CDR3 is TGTGCCATCAGTGAGTCTCGACTAGCGGGCTCTAAAGGCCAAGAGACCCAGTACTTC. The chain links TRBV10-3 to TRBJ2-5, with 10 bases identical to TRBD2. V shed 0 bases, J shed 1 base, and the junction held 11 bases outside the gene matches. Germline V gene sequence: CDR1 ENHRY, CDR2 SYGVKD. This CDR3 has 19 residues.

This sequence joins TRBV21-1 and TRBJ1-1; TRBD1 is the table's D call and was not checked against the DNA. TRBV21-1 is a known pseudogene. The CDR3 contains 14 residues. The CDR3 here is CASSMGDRVTEAFF. CDR3 in DNA: TGTGCCAGCAGCATGGGGGACAGGGTCACTGAAGCTTTCTTT.

This clone was seen more than once but under ten times. The chain employs TRBV13 and TRBJ1-2; D is undetermined. Germline V gene lookup returns CDR1 PRHDT and CDR2 FYEKMQ (reference sequence). The length of the CDR3 is 13 residues. V lost 2 bases and J 6 bases, leaving 10 bases between the germline ends. CDR3 in amino acids: CASSLIGYNGYTF. CDR3 bases: TGTGCCAGCAGCTTAATAGGGTATAATGGCTACACCTTC.

The chain employs TRBV5-6 and TRBJ2-2; the match to TRBD1 covers 8 bases. The V gene's germline CDR1 is SGHDT and CDR2 YYEEEE. J was trimmed by 2 bases and V by 3 bases; bases with no gene match: 6. The CDR3 length is 16 residues. The CDR3 is CASSSPRGPNTGELFF. For the CDR3, the DNA is TGTGCCAGCAGCTCGCCCAGGGGGCCCAACACCGGGGAGCTGTTTTTT. Full variable domain (rest looked up from reference TRBV5-6 and TRBJ2-2): DAGVTQSPTHLIKTRGQQVTLRCSPKSGHDTVSWYQQALGQGPQFIFQYYEEEERQRGNFPDRFSGHQFPNYSSELNVNALLLGDSALYLCASSSPRGPNTGELFFGEGSRLTVL.

This chain joins TRBV30 and TRBJ1-5; D remains unclear. CDR1 and CDR2 from the germline V gene are GTSNPN and SVGIG (reference sequence). The length of the CDR3 is 14 residues. V was clipped by 2 bases and J by 4 bases, with 12 bases between them. The CDR3 loop reads CAWSTGRYNQPQHF. CDR3 DNA sequence: TGTGCCTGGAGTACGGGCCGATATAATCAGCCCCAGCATTTT.

The V and J genes are TRBV7-2 and TRBJ2-2; 8 bases match TRBD1. Germline CDR1 and CDR2: SGHTA and FQGNSA. The CDR3 consists of 16 residues. The J segment lost 6 bases and the V segment lost 2 bases, leaving 8 bases of the junction unmatched. This CDR3 is CASSLSGGAIPGELFF. The CDR3, as DNA: TGTGCCAGCAGCTTATCAGGGGGCGCGATCCCCGGGGAGCTGTTTTTT.

V usage is TRBV5-1 and J usage is TRBJ2-7; D uncertain. Germline V gene lookup returns CDR1 SGHRS and CDR2 YFSETQ. CDR3 length: 16 residues. V gave up 1 base and J gave up 2 bases, with 16 bases separating them. In DNA, the CDR3 is TGCGCCAGCAGCTTGTCCCCCTCTCAAGGGACCTACGAGCAGTACTTC. Translation: CASSLSPSQGTYEQYF.

The chain has TRBV10-3 and TRBJ1-2; D perhaps matches TRBD1 (5 bases). Germline values: CDR1 ENHRY, CDR2 SYGVKD. This CDR3 spans 13 amino acids. Trimming stripped 8 bases from V and 4 bases from J, with 14 bases between. CDR3 in DNA: TGTGCCATCTGGGAGTCCAGGGTCTATGGCTACACCTTC. It codes for CAIWESRVYGYTF.

The chain uses TRBV2 and TRBJ1-2, with D uncertain. The V gene's germline CDR1 is SNHLY and CDR2 FYNNEI. CDR3 size: 15 residues. Trimming took 4 bases from V and 4 from J, leaving 16 bases between them. The CDR3 DNA is TGTGCCAGCAGTGCACGGACTAACGTCTTCTATGGCTACACCTTC. Translating it yields CASSARTNVFYGYTF.

The V call is TRBV6-5, the J call TRBJ1-5, with unresolved D. The ends were cut back, 6 bases at V and 0 bases at J, with 9 bases in the middle. Germline V gene data show CDR1 as MNHEY and CDR2 as SVGAGI. This CDR3 is 14 amino acids long. The CDR3 sequence: CASSPGLSNQPQHF. CDR3 DNA sequence: TGTGCCAGCAGCCCCGGACTTAGCAATCAGCCCCAGCATTTT.

This chain connects TRBV6-1 to TRBJ1-1; D is unresolved. CDR1 is MNHNS, CDR2 SASEGT, per germline. V gave up 4 bases and J gave up 1 base, with 13 bases separating them. This CDR3 is 15 amino acids long. CDR3 loop: CASSAVNTPNTEAFF. CDR3 in DNA: TGTGCCAGCAGTGCTGTTAACACCCCGAACACTGAAGCTTTCTTT.

This clone was picked up a small number of times. The chain uses TRBV7-9 and TRBJ1-1; 8 positions match TRBD1. Germline V gene data show CDR1 as SEHNR and CDR2 as FQNEAQ (reference sequence). CDR3 length equals 14 residues. The V segment lost 5 bases and the J segment 6 bases; nucleotides outside the gene matches: 8. CDR3 sequence (DNA): TGTGCCAGCAGCGACAGGGGCGGCACGTCTGAAGCTTTCTTT. Translated, it gives CASSDRGGTSEAFF.

V usage is TRBV6-5 and J usage is TRBJ2-1, with D possibly called TRBD1 or TRBD2 (5 bases each). Germline V gives CDR1 MNHEY, CDR2 SVGAGI. The germline V and J ends were trimmed by 8 bases and 0 bases, with 5 bases remaining between them. The CDR3 totals 12 residues. The DNA of the CDR3 is TGTGCCAGCGGGACCTCCTACAATGAGCAGTTCTTC. Translated: CASGTSYNEQFF.

The chain has TRBV9 and TRBJ1-2, with TRBD1 identical over 7 bases. Germline CDR1 is SGDLS and CDR2 is YYNGEE. Trimming at V came to 0 bases and at J to 8 bases, leaving 16 bases not matched to a gene. The CDR3 covers 17 residues. The CDR3 reads CASSVGQGEIGPIGYTF. DNA of the CDR3: TGTGCCAGCAGCGTAGGACAGGGAGAAATAGGGCCTATAGGCTACACCTTC.

This clone was observed a few times. The chain uses TRBV19 and TRBJ2-6; 7 positions match TRBD1. J gave up 2 bases and V 6 bases, and 4 bases lay outside the gene matches. The CDR3 covers 15 residues. CDR1 LNHDA and CDR2 SQIVND come from the germline V gene (reference sequence). Written as DNA, the CDR3 is TGTGCCAGTAGCCGAACAGGGGCTGGGGCCAACGTCCTGACTTTC. Its protein product is CASSRTGAGANVLTF.

The rearrangement links TRBV29-1 to TRBJ2-2, with 10 bases fitting TRBD1. The CDR3 sequence is 14 residues long. V gave up 4 bases and J gave up 5 bases; unmatched junction bases: 4. Germline V lookup: CDR1 SQVTM, CDR2 ANQGSEA. The CDR3 loop reads CSVGDRGGTGELFF. CDR3 DNA: TGCAGCGTTGGGGACAGGGGAGGAACCGGGGAGCTGTTTTTT.

This clone has only a few counts. This sequence joins TRBV6-5 and TRBJ1-5; 8 positions agree with TRBD1. The germline V gene encodes CDR1 MNHEY and CDR2 SVGAGI. V shed 6 bases and J 10 bases; nucleotides not matched to a gene: 8. The CDR3 spans 13 residues. The DNA for the CDR3 is TGTGCCAGCAGAGCCCAGGGGGCCGCACCCCAGCATTTT. It is translated as CASRAQGAAPQHF.